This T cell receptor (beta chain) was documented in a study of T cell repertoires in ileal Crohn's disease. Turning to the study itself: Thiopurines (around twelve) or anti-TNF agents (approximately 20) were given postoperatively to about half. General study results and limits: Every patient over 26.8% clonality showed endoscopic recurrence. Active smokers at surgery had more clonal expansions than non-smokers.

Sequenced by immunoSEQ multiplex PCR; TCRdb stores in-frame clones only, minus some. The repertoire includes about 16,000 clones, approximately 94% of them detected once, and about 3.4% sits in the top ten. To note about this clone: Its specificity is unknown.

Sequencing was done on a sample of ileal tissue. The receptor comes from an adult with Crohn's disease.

The CDR3 DNA sequence: TGCAGCGCTGGGAGCGCTGAAGCTTTCTTT. Its protein product is CSAGSAEAFF. The rearrangement uses TRBV29-1 and TRBJ1-1, with D unresolved. V lost 7 bases to trimming and J lost 6 bases, with 9 bases between them. The CDR3 runs to 10 residues. Germline CDR1 reads SQVTM; CDR2 reads ANQGSEA.